This T cell receptor beta chain appears in the sequencing data of a study of shared clonotypes between healthy human individuals. Sequenced by immunoSEQ multiplex PCR; TCRdb stores in-frame clones only, minus some. The sample has 1,400,000 or so clones; approximately 98.5% are singletons. V was clipped by 4 bases and J by 8 bases; unmatched bases: 13. The germline CDR1 and CDR2 sequences are SGDLS and YYNGEE. This CDR3 spans 16 amino acids. A remark on this clone: What it binds is unknown.

Study-wide results and caveats: Of the naive CD4 clonotypes, approximately 5% were shared across a handful of donors.

The receptor comes from a man aged 25-40 years in good health. Source material: naive CD4+ T cells sorted from blood. The subset is: CD45RA+ positively selected. The chain has TRBV9 and TRBJ1-4, with TRBD1 matching over 8 bases. The CDR3 spells CASSIDAGTGREKLFF. The CDR3 bases are TGTGCCAGCAGCATAGATGCGGGGACAGGCCGCGAAAAACTGTTTTTT.